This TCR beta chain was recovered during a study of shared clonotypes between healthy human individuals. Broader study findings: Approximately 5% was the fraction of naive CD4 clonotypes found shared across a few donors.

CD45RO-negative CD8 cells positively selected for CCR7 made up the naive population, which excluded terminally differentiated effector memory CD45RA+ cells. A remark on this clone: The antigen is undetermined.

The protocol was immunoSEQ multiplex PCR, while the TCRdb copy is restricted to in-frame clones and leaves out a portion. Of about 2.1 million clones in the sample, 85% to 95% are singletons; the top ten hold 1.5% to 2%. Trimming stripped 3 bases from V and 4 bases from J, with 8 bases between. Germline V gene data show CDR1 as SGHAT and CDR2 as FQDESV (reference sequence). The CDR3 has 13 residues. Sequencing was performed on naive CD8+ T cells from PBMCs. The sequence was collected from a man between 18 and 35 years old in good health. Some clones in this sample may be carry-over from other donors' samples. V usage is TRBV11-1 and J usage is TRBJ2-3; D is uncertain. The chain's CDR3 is CASSLATADTQYF. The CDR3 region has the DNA TGTGCCAGCAGCTTGGCGACCGCAGATACGCAGTATTTT.